The text below deals with one T cell receptor beta chain. Its cognate antigen is unknown. The V end lost 5 bases, the J end lost 10 bases, and 11 bases lay between the germline ends. Per the germline V gene, CDR1 is MNHNY and CDR2 is SVGAGI (reference sequence). This CDR3 contains 11 residues. The source of the sample is a study of radiotherapy plus CTLA-4 blockade in lung cancer. Study details: The study recorded objective responses in around a sixth of patients and disease control in 25% to 35%.

Alongside CTLA-4 blockade with ipilimumab, patients with chemo-refractory metastatic non-small-cell lung cancer received focal radiation. Clones were read by immunoSEQ multiplex PCR, and TCRdb kept only the in-frame ones, dropping some. The sample records roughly 44,000 clones, roughly three quarters being singletons. Study results and caveats: Blood saw expansion of tumor-derived TCR clones after radiotherapy plus ipilimumab.

The chain uses TRBV6-6 and TRBJ1-1, with D hard to call. This TCR derives from a human donor with non-small cell lung cancer who had stable disease on radiotherapy plus ipilimumab. Sequenced material: peripheral blood, taken from a patient treated with radiotherapy plus ipilimumab. As DNA, the CDR3 is TGTGCCAGCAGTGACCTGCGAACAGCTTTCTTT. It is translated as CASSDLRTAFF.